A selection of T cell receptor beta chains follows, all from one sample in a study of blood T cell repertoires in COVID-19. Here immunoSEQ multiplex PCR was the method, and the copy in TCRdb shows in-frame clones only, minus some. This table holds around 120,000 clones, about 79% found once. Sequencing was carried out using peripheral blood. These receptors all stem from a woman of 80 years or more with acute or convalescent COVID-19. Each CDR3 is given with its conserved first and last residue.

V gene	J gene	CDR3 protein
TRBV27	TRBJ1-5	CASSPGGASNQPQHF
TRBV10-3	TRBJ1-5	CAISEAQGSQPQHF
TRBV3-1/TRBV3-2	TRBJ2-3	CASSRGDTQYF
TRBV24-1	TRBJ1-1	CATSDLLGGEENTEAFF
TRBV5-1	TRBJ1-6	CASSEPGQGPGALHF
TRBV7-9	TRBJ1-4	CASSPTATNEKLFF
TRBV6-1	TRBJ1-3	CASSEARAVSGNTIYF
TRBV19	TRBJ2-7	CASSVREGQGEQYF
TRBV6-5	TRBJ1-2	CASSNPRLEGYTF
TRBV2	TRBJ1-2	CASSDGAGGGYTF
TRBV5-1	TRBJ1-2	CASSSEGGGRYTF
TRBV30	TRBJ1-1	CAWSQGYTNTEAFF
TRBV27	TRBJ2-7	CATGTSGFLSYEQYF
TRBV2	TRBJ1-2	CASSWDREGYTF
TRBV6-2/TRBV6-3	TRBJ1-5	CASSSSGQGIGQPQHF
TRBV5-4	TRBJ1-1	CASSAGQGANTEAFF
TRBV30	TRBJ2-3	CAWRLAGVTQYF
TRBV6-6	TRBJ1-5	CASSSPTGPQHF
TRBV5-1	TRBJ1-1	CASSPDLNTEAFF
TRBV4-3	TRBJ1-1	CASSQMYRGSMNTEAFF
TRBV9	TRBJ1-6	CASSVEGGVYNSPLHF
TRBV30	TRBJ1-1	CAWSARGLEGNTEAFF
TRBV2	TRBJ2-7	CASSSGTSGNPYEQYF
TRBV3-1/TRBV3-2	TRBJ1-5	CASSPATGGNSNQPQHF
TRBV7-2	TRBJ1-6	CASSLVPAYNSPLHF
TRBV6-5	TRBJ1-1	CASSLEGVNTEAFF
TRBV6-2/TRBV6-3	TRBJ1-1	CASSYQLQQGRHTEAFF
TRBV7-2	TRBJ1-3	CASSLYNSGNTIYF
TRBV5-6	TRBJ1-2	CASSLGDLYNYGYTF
TRBV7-2	TRBJ1-2	CASSLAAMYGYTF
TRBV10-3	TRBJ1-5	CAISESGQGNQPQHF
TRBV7-2	TRBJ2-3	CASSSGTSGGTDTQYF
TRBV7-2	TRBJ1-1	CASSLAFRTGAFF
TRBV11-1	TRBJ2-1	CASSSDSMKFF
TRBV5-4	TRBJ2-7	CASSPTGTSGHEQYF
TRBV6-2/TRBV6-3	TRBJ1-1	CASSSPTGGHSTEAFF
TRBV2	TRBJ2-2	CASSVEGWRGSGELFF
TRBV15	TRBJ1-2	CATSRDYSGGYTF
TRBV12-3/TRBV12-4	TRBJ1-6	CASSSSSPLHF
TRBV2	TRBJ2-3	CASSRTSGSADTQYF
TRBV7-2	TRBJ2-7	CASSSLGGGDEQYF
TRBV10-3	TRBJ2-1	CAISESLGLAGNNEQFF
TRBV7-2	TRBJ1-1	CASSSRTQADTEAFF
TRBV7-2	TRBJ2-7	CASSLTVSGSNEQYF
TRBV11-2	TRBJ2-1	CASSLSGQQRHEQFF
TRBV7-8	TRBJ1-1	CASSLSLNTEAFF
TRBV6-6	TRBJ1-2	CASSYTQGFGYTF
TRBV2	TRBJ2-7	CASNPLTSDYEQYF
TRBV7-9	TRBJ1-2	CASSFAAPRGSGYTF
TRBV27	TRBJ1-4	CASSLRGSEKLFF
TRBV4-2	TRBJ2-3	CASSPSAGGEGDTQYF
TRBV23-1	TRBJ1-4	CASSQSAGTYNTSTNEKLFF
TRBV19	TRBJ1-1	CASSMRAGDTEAFF
TRBV2	TRBJ2-3	CASSESSSTDTQYF
TRBV4-3	TRBJ2-1	CASSPNGLEGFNEQFF
TRBV7-9	TRBJ1-5	CASSPDGQGIQPQHF
TRBV10-2	TRBJ1-2	CASSESVGGPYGYTF
TRBV28	TRBJ2-7	CASWGGTPYEQYF
TRBV18	TRBJ2-5	CASSPQGGGLETQYF
TRBV29-1	TRBJ1-2	CSVGIYTGGVVRYGYTF